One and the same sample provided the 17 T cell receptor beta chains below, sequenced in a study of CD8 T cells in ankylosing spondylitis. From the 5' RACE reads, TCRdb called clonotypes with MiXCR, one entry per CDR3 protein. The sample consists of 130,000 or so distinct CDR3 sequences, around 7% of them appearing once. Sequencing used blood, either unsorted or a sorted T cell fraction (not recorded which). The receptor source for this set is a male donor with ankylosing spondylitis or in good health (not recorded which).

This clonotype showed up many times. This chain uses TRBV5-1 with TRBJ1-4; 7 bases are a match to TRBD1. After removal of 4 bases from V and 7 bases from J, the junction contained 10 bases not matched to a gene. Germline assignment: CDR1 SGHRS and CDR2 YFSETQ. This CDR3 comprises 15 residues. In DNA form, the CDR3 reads TGCGCCAGCAGCCCGGTCGGACAGGAGGGTGAAAAACTGTTTTTT. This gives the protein CASSPVGQEGEKLFF.

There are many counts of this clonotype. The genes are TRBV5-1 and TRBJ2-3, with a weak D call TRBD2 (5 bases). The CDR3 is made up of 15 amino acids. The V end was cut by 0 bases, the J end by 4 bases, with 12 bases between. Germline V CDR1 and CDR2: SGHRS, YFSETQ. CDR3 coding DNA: TGCGCCAGCAGCTTGGGGGCCAGGACTTCAGATACGCAGTATTTT. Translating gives CASSLGARTSDTQYF.

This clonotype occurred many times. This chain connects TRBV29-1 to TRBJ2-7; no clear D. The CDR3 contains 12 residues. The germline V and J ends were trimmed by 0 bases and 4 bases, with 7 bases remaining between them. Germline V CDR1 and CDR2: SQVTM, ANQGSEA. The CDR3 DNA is TGCAGCGTTGAAGATCGCAGTTACGAGCAGTACTTC. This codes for CSVEDRSYEQYF.

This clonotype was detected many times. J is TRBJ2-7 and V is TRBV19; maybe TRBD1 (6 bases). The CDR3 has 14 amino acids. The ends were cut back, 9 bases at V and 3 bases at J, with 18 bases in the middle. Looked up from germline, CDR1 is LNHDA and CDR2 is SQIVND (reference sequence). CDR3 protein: CASAQGWGDYEQYF. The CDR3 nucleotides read TGTGCCAGCGCACAGGGATGGGGAGACTACGAGCAGTACTTC.

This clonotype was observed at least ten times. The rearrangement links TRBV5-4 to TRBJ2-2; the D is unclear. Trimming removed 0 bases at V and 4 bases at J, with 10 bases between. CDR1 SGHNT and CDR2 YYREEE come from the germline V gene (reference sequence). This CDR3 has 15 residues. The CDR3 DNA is TGTGCCAGCAGCTTGGACATTAGGTCCACCGGGGAGCTGTTTTTT. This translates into CASSLDIRSTGELFF.

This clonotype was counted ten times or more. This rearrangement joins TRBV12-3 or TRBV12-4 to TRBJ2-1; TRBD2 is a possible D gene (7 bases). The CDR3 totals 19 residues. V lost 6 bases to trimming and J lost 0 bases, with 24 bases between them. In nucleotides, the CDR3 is TGTGCCAGCAGCGGATTACTGGCGGGGGCCGACAGCTCCTACAATGAGCAGTTCTTC. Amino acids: CASSGLLAGADSSYNEQFF.

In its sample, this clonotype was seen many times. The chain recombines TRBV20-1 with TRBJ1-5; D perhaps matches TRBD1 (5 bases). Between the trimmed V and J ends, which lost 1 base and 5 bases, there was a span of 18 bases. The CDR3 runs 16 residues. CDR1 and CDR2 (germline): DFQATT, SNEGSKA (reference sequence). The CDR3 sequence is CSARAQGARFYQPQHF. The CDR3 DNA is TGCAGTGCTAGAGCCCAGGGTGCCCGATTCTATCAGCCCCAGCATTTT.

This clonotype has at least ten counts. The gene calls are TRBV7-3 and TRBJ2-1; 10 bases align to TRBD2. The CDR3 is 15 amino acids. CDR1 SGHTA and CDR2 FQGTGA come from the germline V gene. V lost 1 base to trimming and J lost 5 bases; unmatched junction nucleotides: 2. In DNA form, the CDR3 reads TGTGCCAGCAGCTTAATCGGGACTAGCGACAATGAGCAGTTCTTC. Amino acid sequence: CASSLIGTSDNEQFF.

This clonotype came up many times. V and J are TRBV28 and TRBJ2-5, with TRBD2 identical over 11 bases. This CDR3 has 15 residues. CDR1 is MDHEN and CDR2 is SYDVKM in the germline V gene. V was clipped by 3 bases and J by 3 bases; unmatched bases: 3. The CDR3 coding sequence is TGTGCCAGCAGTTTGGCTAGCGGGGGGAAAGAGACCCAGTACTTC. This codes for CASSLASGGKETQYF.

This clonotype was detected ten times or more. The CDR3 sequence is CSVLFMTGFQYGYTF. CDR3 coding DNA: TGCAGCGTTCTTTTTATGACAGGCTTCCAGTATGGCTACACCTTC. The V call is TRBV29-1, the J call TRBJ1-2, with D maybe TRBD1 (6 bases). Germline CDR1 reads SQVTM; CDR2 reads ANQGSEA. V lost 5 bases to trimming and J lost 5 bases, with 21 bases between them. This CDR3 is built from 15 residues.

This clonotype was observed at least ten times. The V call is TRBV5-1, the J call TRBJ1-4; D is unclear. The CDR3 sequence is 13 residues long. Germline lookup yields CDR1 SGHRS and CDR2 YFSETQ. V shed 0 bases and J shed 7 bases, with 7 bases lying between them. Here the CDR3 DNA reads TGCGCCAGCAGCTTGGACGAAGGTGAAAAACTGTTTTTT. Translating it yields CASSLDEGEKLFF.

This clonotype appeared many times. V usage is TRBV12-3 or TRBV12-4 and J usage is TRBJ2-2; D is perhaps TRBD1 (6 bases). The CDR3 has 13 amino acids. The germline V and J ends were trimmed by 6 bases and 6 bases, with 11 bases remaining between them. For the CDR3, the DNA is TGTGCCAGCAGACGGACAGTCGCCGGGGAGCTGTTTTTT. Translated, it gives CASRRTVAGELFF.

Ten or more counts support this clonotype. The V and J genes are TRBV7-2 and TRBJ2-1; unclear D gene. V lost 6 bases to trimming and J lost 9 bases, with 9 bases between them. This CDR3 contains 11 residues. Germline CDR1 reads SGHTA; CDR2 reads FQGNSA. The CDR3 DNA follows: TGTGCCAGCAGGGCCGGCACTGAGCAGTTCTTC. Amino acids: CASRAGTEQFF.

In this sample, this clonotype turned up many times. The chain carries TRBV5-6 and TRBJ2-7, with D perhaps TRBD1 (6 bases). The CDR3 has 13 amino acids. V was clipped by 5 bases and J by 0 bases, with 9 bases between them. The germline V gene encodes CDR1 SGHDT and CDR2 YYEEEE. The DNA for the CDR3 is TGTGCCAGCAGTAGGGGGAACTCCTACGAGCAGTACTTC. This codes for CASSRGNSYEQYF.

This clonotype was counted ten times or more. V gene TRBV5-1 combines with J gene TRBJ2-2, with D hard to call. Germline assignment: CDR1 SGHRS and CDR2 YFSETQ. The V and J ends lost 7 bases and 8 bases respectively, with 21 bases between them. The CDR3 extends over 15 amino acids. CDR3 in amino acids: CASRPPDRLIGELFF. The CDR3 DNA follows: TGCGCCAGCCGGCCCCCAGATCGGCTTATAGGGGAGCTGTTTTTT.

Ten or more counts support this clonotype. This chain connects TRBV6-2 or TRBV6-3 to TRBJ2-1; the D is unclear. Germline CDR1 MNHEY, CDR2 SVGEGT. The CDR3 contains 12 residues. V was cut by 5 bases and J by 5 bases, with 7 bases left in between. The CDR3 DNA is TGTGCCAGCAGTCCCACCAACAATGAGCAGTTCTTC. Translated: CASSPTNNEQFF.

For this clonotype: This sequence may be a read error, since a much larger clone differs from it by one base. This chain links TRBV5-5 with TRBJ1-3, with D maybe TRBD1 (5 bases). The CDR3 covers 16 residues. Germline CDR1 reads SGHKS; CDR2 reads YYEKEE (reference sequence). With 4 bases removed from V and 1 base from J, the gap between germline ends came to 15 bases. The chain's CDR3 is CASSPGSGYSGNTIYF. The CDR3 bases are TGTGCCAGCAGCCCCGGGTCAGGGTATTCTGGAAACACCATATATTTT.